This TCR beta chain is from a study of T cell changes during pregnancy in multiple sclerosis. Some clones are missing from TCRdb's copy, which holds only in-frame ones; the method was immunoSEQ multiplex PCR. The sample carries over 35,000 clones, 70% to 90% recorded once. Between the trimmed V and J ends, which lost 8 bases and 7 bases, there was a span of 20 bases. CDR1 is MNHNS, CDR2 SASEGT, per germline. The CDR3 runs to 15 residues. The receptor was derived from a female donor with multiple sclerosis, enrolled in a pregnancy study. The sequencing used CD4+ T cells from peripheral blood mononuclear cells, collected after pregnancy. The chain is built from TRBV6-1 and TRBJ2-2; perhaps TRBD1 as D (6 bases). The CDR3 DNA reads TGTGCCAGCTATAAGGGCGGCAGGGGAAGCGGGGAGCTGTTTTTT. Translated, it gives CASYKGGRGSGELFF.